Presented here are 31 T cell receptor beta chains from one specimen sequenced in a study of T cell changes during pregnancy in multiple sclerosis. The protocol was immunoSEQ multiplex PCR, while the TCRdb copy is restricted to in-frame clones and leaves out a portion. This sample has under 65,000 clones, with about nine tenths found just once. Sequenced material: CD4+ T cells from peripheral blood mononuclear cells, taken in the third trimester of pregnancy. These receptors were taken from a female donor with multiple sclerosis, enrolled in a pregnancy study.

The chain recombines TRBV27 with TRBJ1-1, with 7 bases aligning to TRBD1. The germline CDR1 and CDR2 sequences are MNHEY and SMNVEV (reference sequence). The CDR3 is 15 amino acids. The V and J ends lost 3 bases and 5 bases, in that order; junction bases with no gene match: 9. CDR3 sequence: CASSFTDRAATEAFF. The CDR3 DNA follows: TGTGCCAGCAGTTTTACTGACAGGGCGGCGACTGAAGCTTTCTTT.

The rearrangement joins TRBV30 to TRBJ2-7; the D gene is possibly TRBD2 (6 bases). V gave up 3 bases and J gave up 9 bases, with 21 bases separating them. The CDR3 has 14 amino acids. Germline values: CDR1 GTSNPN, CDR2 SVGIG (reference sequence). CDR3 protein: CAWSPGGYSLAQYF. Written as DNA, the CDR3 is TGTGCCTGGAGCCCCGGGGGTTACTCGTTGGCGCAGTACTTC.

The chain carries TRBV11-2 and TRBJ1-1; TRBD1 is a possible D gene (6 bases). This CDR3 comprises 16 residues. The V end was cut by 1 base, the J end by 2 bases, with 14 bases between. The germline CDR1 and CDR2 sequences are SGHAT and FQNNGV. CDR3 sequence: CASSLGSGGGNTEAFF. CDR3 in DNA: TGTGCCAGCAGCTTAGGCTCGGGAGGGGGAAACACTGAAGCTTTCTTT.

In nucleotides, the CDR3 is TGTGCCAGCAGCGAGCGGAGCGGGGGGGCCAACGGGGAGCTGTTTTTT. Protein: CASSERSGGANGELFF. The rearrangement uses TRBV9 and TRBJ2-2, with 10 bases identical to TRBD2. The CDR3 has 16 amino acids. CDR1 is SGDLS and CDR2 is YYNGEE in the germline V gene. J was trimmed by 7 bases and V by 3 bases; bases with no gene match: 9.

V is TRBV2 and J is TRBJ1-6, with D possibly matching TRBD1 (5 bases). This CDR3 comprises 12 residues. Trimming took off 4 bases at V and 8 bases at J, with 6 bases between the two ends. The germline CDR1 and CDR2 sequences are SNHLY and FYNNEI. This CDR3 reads CASSGGDSPLHF. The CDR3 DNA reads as TGTGCCAGCAGTGGGGGGGATTCACCCCTCCACTTT.

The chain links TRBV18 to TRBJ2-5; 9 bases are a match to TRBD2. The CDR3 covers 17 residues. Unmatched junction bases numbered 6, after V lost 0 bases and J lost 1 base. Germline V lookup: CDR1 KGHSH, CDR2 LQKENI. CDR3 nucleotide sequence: TGTGCCAGCTCACCACCGAGGCTAGCGGGGTTCCAAGAGACCCAGTACTTC. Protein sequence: CASSPPRLAGFQETQYF. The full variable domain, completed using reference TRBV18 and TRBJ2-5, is NAGVMQNPRHLVRRRGQEARLRCSPMKGHSHVYWYRQLPEEGLKFMVYLQKENIIDESGMPKERFSAEFPKEGPSILRIQQVVRGDSAAYFCASSPPRLAGFQETQYFGPGTRLLVL.

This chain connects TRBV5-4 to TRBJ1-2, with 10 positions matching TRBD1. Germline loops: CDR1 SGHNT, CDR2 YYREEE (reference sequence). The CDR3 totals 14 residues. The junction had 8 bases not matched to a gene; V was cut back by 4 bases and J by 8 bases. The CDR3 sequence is CASSRAGQGKGYTF. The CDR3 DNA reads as TGTGCCAGCAGCCGGGCGGGACAGGGGAAAGGCTACACCTTC.

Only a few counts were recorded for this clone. The CDR3 loop is CASSKRGQDNSPLHF. The CDR3 nucleotides are TGTGCCAGCAGTAAAAGGGGGCAAGATAATTCACCCCTCCACTTT. The gene calls are TRBV6-6 and TRBJ1-6; 7 positions agree with TRBD1. V trimming: 5 bases; J trimming: 5 bases; junction bases outside the gene matches: 6. The CDR3 runs 15 residues. From germline, CDR1 is MNHNY and CDR2 SVGAGI (reference sequence).

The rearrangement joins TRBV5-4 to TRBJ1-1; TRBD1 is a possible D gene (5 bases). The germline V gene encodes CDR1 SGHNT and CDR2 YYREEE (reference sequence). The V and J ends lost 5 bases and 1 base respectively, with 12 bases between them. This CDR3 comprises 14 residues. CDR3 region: CASSLSRENTEAFF. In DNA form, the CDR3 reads TGTGCCAGCAGTTTGAGCAGGGAGAACACTGAAGCTTTCTTT.

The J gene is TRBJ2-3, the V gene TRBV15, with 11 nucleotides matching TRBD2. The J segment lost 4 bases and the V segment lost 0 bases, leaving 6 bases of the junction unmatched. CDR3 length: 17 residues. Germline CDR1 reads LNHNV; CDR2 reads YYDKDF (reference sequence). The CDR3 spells CATSRDLNSGGADTQYF. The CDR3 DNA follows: TGTGCCACCAGCAGAGATCTCAATAGCGGGGGGGCAGATACGCAGTATTTT.

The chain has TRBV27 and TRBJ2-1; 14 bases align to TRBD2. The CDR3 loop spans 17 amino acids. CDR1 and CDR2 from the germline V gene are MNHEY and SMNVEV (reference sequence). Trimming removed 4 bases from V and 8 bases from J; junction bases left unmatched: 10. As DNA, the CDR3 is TGTGCCAGCAGTTGGACTAGCGGGGGGAACCCTTCTCATGAGCAGTTCTTC. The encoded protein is CASSWTSGGNPSHEQFF.

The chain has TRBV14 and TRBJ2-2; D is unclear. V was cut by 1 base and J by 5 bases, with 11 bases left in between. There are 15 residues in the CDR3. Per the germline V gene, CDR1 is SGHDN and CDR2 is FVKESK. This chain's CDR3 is CASSQALTQTGELFF. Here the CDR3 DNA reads TGTGCCAGCAGCCAAGCTCTTACTCAAACCGGGGAGCTGTTTTTT.

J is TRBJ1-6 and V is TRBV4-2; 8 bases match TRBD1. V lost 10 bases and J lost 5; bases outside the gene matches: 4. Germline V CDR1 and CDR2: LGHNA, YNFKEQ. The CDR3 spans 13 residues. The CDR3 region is CATTTGDNSPLHF. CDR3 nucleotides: TGTGCCACCACGACAGGGGATAATTCACCCCTCCACTTT.

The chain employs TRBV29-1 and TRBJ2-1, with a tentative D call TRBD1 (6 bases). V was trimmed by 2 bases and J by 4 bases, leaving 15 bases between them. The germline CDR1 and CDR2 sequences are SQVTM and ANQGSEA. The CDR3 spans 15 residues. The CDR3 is CSVEFEGVGYNEQFF. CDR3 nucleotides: TGCAGCGTTGAATTCGAGGGGGTGGGATACAATGAGCAGTTCTTC.

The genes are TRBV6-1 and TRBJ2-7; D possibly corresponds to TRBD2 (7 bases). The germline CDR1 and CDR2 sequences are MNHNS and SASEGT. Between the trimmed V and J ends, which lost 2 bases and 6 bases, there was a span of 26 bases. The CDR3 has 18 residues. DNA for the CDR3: TGTGCCAGCAGTGAAATGATAGGTGGGGGGCAGGGGACTATCGAGCAGTACTTC. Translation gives CASSEMIGGGQGTIEQYF.

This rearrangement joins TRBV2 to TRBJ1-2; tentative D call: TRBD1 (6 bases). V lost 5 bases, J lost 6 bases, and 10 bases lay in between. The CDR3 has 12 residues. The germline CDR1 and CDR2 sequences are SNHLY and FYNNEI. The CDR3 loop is CASSPQGHGYTF. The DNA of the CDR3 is TGTGCCAGCAGTCCTCAGGGGCATGGCTACACCTTC.

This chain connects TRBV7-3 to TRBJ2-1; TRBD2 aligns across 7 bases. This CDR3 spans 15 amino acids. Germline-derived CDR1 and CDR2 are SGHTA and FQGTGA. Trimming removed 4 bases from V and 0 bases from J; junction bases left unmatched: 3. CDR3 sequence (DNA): TGTGCCAGCAGCTCCAGGACTAGCTCCTACAATGAGCAGTTCTTC. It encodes CASSSRTSSYNEQFF.

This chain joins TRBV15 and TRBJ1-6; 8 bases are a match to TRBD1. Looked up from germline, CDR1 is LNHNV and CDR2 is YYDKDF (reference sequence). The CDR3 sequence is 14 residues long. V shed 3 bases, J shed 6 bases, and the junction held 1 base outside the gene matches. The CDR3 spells CATSSRGPNSPLHF. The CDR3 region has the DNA TGTGCCACCAGCAGCAGGGGGCCTAATTCACCCCTCCACTTT. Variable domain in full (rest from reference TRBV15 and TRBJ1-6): DAMVIQNPRYQVTQFGKPVTLSCSQTLNHNVMYWYQQKSSQAPKLLFHYYDKDFNNEADTPDNFQSRRPNTSFCFLDIRSPGLGDTAMYLCATSSRGPNSPLHFGNGTRLTVT.

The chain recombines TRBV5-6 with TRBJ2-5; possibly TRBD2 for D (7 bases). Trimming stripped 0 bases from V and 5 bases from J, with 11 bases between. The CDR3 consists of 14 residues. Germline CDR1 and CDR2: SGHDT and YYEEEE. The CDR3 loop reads CASSLVGGLETQYF. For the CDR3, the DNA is TGTGCCAGCAGCTTGGTGGGGGGGCTGGAGACCCAGTACTTC.

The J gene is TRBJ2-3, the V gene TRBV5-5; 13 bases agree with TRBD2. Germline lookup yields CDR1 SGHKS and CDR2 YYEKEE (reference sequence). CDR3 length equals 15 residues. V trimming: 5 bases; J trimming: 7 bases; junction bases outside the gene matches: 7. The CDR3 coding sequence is TGTGCCAGCAGGCCTCGGACTAGCGGGGGAAATACGCAGTATTTT. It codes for CASRPRTSGGNTQYF.

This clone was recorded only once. DNA of the CDR3: TGTGCCACCAGCAGAGATGGGAGAGGGGGCTTCTACGAGCAGTACTTC. Translation gives CATSRDGRGGFYEQYF. The chain has TRBV15 and TRBJ2-7, with TRBD1 identical over 7 bases. V trimming: 0 bases; J trimming: 3 bases; junction bases outside the gene matches: 8. The CDR3 spans 16 residues. CDR1 is LNHNV and CDR2 is YYDKDF in the germline V gene (reference sequence).

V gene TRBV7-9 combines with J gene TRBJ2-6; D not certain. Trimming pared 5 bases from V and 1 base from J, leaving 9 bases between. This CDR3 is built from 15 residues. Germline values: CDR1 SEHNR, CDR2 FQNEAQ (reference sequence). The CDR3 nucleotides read TGTGCCAGCAGCCGAGGCTTTTCTGGGGCCAACGTCCTGACTTTC. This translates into CASSRGFSGANVLTF.

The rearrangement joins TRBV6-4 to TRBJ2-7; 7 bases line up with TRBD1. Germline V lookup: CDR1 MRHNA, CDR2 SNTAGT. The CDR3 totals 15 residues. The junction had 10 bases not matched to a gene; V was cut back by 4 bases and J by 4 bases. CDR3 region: CASSAYDGRGYEQYF. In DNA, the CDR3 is TGTGCCAGCAGTGCCTATGATGGCAGGGGGTACGAGCAGTACTTC.

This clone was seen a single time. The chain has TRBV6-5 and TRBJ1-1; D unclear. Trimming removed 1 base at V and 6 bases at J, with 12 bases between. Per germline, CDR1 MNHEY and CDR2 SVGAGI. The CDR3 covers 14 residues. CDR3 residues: CASSYLPRYSEAFF. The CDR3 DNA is TGTGCCAGCAGTTACTTACCCAGGTACTCTGAAGCTTTCTTT.

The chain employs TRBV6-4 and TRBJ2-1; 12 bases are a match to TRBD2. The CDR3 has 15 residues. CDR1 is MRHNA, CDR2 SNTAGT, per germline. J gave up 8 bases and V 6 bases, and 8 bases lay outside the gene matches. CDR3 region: CASSRLASGGDEQFF. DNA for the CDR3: TGTGCCAGCAGCCGGTTGGCTAGCGGGGGGGATGAGCAGTTCTTC.

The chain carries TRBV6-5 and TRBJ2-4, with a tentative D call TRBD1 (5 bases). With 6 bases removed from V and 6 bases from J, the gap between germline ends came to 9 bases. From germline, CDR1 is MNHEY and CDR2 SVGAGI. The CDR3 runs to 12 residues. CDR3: CASSPTGNIQYF. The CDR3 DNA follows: TGTGCCAGCAGCCCCACAGGAAACATTCAGTACTTC.

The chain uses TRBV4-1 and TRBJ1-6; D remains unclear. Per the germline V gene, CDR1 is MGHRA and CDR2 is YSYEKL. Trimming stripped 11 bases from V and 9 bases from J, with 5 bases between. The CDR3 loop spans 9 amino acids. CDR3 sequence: CAAGSPLHF. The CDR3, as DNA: TGCGCCGCGGGTTCACCCCTCCACTTT.

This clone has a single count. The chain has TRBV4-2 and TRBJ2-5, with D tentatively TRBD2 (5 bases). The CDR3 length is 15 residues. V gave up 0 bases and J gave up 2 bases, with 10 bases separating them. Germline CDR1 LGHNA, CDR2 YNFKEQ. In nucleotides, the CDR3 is TGTGCCAGCAGCCAAGATCCGGGGAAGCAAGAGACCCAGTACTTC. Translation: CASSQDPGKQETQYF.

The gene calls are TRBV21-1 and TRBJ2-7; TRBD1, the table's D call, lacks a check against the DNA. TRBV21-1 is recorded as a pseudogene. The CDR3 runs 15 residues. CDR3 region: CASSKNDTSSYEQYF. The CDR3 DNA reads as TGTGCCAGCAGCAAAAATGACACCAGCTCCTACGAGCAGTACTTC.

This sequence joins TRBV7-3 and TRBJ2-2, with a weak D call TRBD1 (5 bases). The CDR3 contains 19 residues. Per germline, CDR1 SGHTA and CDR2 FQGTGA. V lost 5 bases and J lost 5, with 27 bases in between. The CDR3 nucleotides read TGTGCCAGCAGCCCGCTACAAGGTTTAGGACACGGTTCAACCGGGGAGCTGTTTTTT. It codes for CASSPLQGLGHGSTGELFF.

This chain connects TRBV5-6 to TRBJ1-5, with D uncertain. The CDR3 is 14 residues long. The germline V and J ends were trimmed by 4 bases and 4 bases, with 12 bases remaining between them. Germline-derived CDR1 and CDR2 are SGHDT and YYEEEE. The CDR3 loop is CASSTGGGNQPQHF. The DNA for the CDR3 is TGTGCCAGCAGCACCGGAGGAGGTAATCAGCCCCAGCATTTT.